The source of this T cell receptor (beta chain) is a study of blood T cells in healthy people across ages. Primers used in a second PCR of roughly 6 to 11 cycles were a sample-barcoded 5' primer and a J-beta primer mix. In TCRdb, the 5' RACE reads were re-called with MiXCR into one record per CDR3 protein. Of about 800,000 distinct CDR3 sequences in the sample, nearly 60% are singletons; the top ten hold 22%. Turning to this clonotype: Its specificity is unknown.

Findings of the study overall: Strong correlation linked observed beta diversity and percent naive T cells.

The sample providers were healthy Caucasian people from Russia, aged about 6 to 95. The TCR sequence derives from a man aged 30-40 years in good health. Sequenced: blood.

CDR3 amino acids: CASSPAGGQGLYEQYF. In DNA form, the CDR3 reads TGCGCCAGCAGCCCTGCGGGGGGACAGGGACTATACGAGCAGTACTTC. The chain links TRBV5-1 to TRBJ2-4, with D possibly TRBD1 on 9 matching bases. The J call is uncertain, as TRBJ2-7 better fits the DNA end. The germline gives CDR1 SGHRS, CDR2 YFSETQ. The CDR3 loop spans 16 amino acids.